The following is a T cell receptor beta chain sequence with its context. There is no known antigen for this receptor. No quality values exist for individual bases; no much larger clone is one base distant. The CDR3 regions of human TCRbeta chains were analyzed by immunosequencing. Concerning the study's data processing: Repertoire TCRs were matched against a reference library of SARS-CoV-2-specific TCRs generated with the MIRA antigen-specificity platform. Breadth was defined as the fraction of unique TCRs that were SARS-CoV-2-associated. Depth was defined as the fraction of total T cells that were SARS-CoV-2-associated. Using the MIRA data, each spike-specific TCR was mapped to the spike region that the TCR reacts to and placed in a CD4 or CD8 class. Log10-transformed breadth and depth values were compared by one-way ANOVA with Sidak's multiple comparisons tests. As stored in TCRdb, this immuneACCESS dataset retains in-frame rearrangements with V and J assigned. A fraction of the clones does not appear; measured against another copy, unresolved V genes explain less than half of the discrepancy, and the remainder lacks a known reason. V, J and clone size derive from that table, while D and trimming were established from the DNA sequence. Recorded for this sample are about 110,000 clones; roughly 90% of them occurred a single time. The ten largest clonotypes hold about 4.8% of the sample.

Including cysteine and phenylalanine, the CDR3 has 16 amino acids. Solely the CDR3 DNA is kept, with 48 bases framed from the first base. The V and J ends are trimmed by 0 bases and 4 bases, leaving 13 bases between them. Taken from the germline V gene, the CDR1 and CDR2 loops are MNHEY and SVGAGI. The data were obtained in a study of T cell responses to AZD1222 COVID-19 vaccine (dated by TCRdb to about 2021). At the level of the whole study: AZD1222 recipients given second doses at about 4 weeks or at about 12 weeks were pooled, since spike-specific TCR depth and breadth were not found to differ between the two schedules. A total of over 230 trial participants underwent TCR sequencing, of whom about 200 had received two doses of AZD1222 and about 25 had received two doses of the MenACWY control vaccine. Enrollment into the trials was organized by age into subgroups of 18-55, 56-69 and 70-plus years, and those subgroups contained 148, 28 and 57 TCR-sequenced participants, respectively. What the authors observed across the whole study: The 56-69-year group was small, and its depth increase did not reach significance, likely because of low power. Most participants were white British and females outnumbered males, and the authors suggested that clonal diversity may have been underestimated. Nearly half of unique spike-specific TCRs reportedly recognized epitopes outside regions mutated in the B.1.351 and B.1.1.7 variants. Because no day 14 peak-response samples were available, the repertoires could be characterized only after the peak T cell response. CD4 TCRs associated with the vaccine covered the entire spike protein, and the dominant responses were in regions 160-218 and 743-854. Conclusions about previously exposed vaccinees are limited, since just 5 or 6 AZD1222 recipients were seropositive for SARS-CoV-2 at baseline. After two AZD1222 doses, spike-specific TCR breadth and depth were significantly higher than at day 0 and than in MenACWY recipients.

The time point label here, explained by the study, means: baseline before first vaccination. Vaccinee samples were obtained from the UK trials COV001 and COV002, which included a single-blind randomized controlled phase 2/3 trial of AZD1222 (ChAdOx1 nCoV-19) in healthy adults. For TCRbeta chain sequencing, PBMC samples were collected from trial participants at day 0 and at day 28 after the second dose. The source material was peripheral blood, sampled on day 0 of AZD1222 vaccination. The origin of this receptor is an adult in good health. The receptor chain draws on TRBV6-5 and TRBJ2-1, and perhaps TRBD1 as D gene, on 6 matching bases. The nucleotide sequence is given as TGTGCCAGCAGTTACTCGGGGGCCCTTACATACAATGAGCAGTTCTTC. The translation is CASSYSGALTYNEQFF.